Following are 7 T cell receptor beta chains from one sample sequenced in a study of cytomegalovirus exposure and HLA in healthy donors. Use of 60 Vbeta and 13 Jbeta primers characterized the PCR. This table comes from immunoSEQ multiplex PCR, and its TCRdb copy is limited to in-frame clones, with some not included. The sample lists around 220,000 clones, 70% to 85% occurring once. The source material was PBMCs. The receptor set was obtained from a girl aged 2 to 9 in good health and CMV-seronegative.

The V call is TRBV29-1, the J call TRBJ1-2; D is possibly TRBD1 (6 bases). This CDR3 is 11 amino acids long. Trimming cost V 6 bases and J 4 bases, with 9 bases left between them. In germline, CDR1 is SQVTM, CDR2 ANQGSEA. The CDR3 DNA reads TGCAGCGTCAGGACAGTCTATGGCTACACCTTC. It translates to CSVRTVYGYTF. The full variable domain, completed using reference TRBV29-1 and TRBJ1-2, is SAVISQKPSRDICQRGTSLTIQCQVDSQVTMMFWYRQQPGQSLTLIATANQGSEATYESGFVIDKFPISRPNLTFSTLTVSNMSPEDSSIYLCSVRTVYGYTFGSGTRLTVV.

V gene TRBV9 combines with J gene TRBJ1-2; D is unclear. The CDR3 covers 16 residues. CDR1 is SGDLS and CDR2 is YYNGEE in the germline V gene. The V gene lost 0 bases and the J gene lost 7 bases, with 19 bases spanning the gap. The CDR3 DNA follows: TGTGCCAGCAGCGTAGCCAACGGAGGAGGGCTCGGTGGCTACACCTTC. It specifies CASSVANGGGLGGYTF.

The V and J genes are TRBV4-1 and TRBJ2-4, with D possibly being TRBD1 (6 bases). The CDR3 consists of 14 residues. V was clipped by 1 base and J by 6 bases, with 10 bases between them. Germline assignment: CDR1 MGHRA and CDR2 YSYEKL. The CDR3 spells CASSQALTGNIQYF. The CDR3 bases are TGCGCCAGCAGCCAAGCCTTGACAGGAAACATTCAGTACTTC.

V is TRBV30 and J is TRBJ1-5, with TRBD1 matching over 7 bases. Germline-derived CDR1 and CDR2 are GTSNPN and SVGIG (reference sequence). V shed 7 bases and J 5 bases; nucleotides not matched to a gene: 5. The CDR3 is 12 residues long. The CDR3 nucleotides are TGTGCCTACGGGACAGATGATCAGCCCCAGCATTTT. Encoded protein: CAYGTDDQPQHF.

The rearrangement links TRBV6-5 to TRBJ1-2; 8 bases are shared with TRBD1. The ends lost 11 bases at V and 4 bases at J; junction bases unmatched: 12. This CDR3 region has 14 residues. The germline gives CDR1 MNHEY, CDR2 SVGAGI. The CDR3 here is CAAARTGFLYGYTF. The CDR3 DNA sequence: TGTGCCGCCGCCCGGACAGGGTTTCTCTATGGCTACACCTTC.

This clone showed up just once. This chain connects TRBV19 to TRBJ2-1, with D possibly being TRBD2 (6 bases). The V gene's germline CDR1 is LNHDA and CDR2 SQIVND (reference sequence). V was clipped by 5 bases and J by 5 bases, with 13 bases between them. This CDR3 comprises 14 residues. The CDR3 region has the DNA TGTGCCAGTAGTCGACTAGTAAGGGACAATGAGCAGTTCTTC. Encoded protein: CASSRLVRDNEQFF.

This rearrangement joins TRBV6-5 to TRBJ1-4; D is perhaps TRBD1 (5 bases). CDR1 and CDR2 (germline): MNHEY, SVGAGI. The CDR3 spans 14 residues. Trimming left V 5 bases short and J 3 bases short, with 10 bases between. This CDR3 reads CASSLGGPNEKLFF. CDR3 sequence (DNA): TGTGCCAGCAGTCTGGGGGGTCCTAATGAAAAACTGTTTTTT.